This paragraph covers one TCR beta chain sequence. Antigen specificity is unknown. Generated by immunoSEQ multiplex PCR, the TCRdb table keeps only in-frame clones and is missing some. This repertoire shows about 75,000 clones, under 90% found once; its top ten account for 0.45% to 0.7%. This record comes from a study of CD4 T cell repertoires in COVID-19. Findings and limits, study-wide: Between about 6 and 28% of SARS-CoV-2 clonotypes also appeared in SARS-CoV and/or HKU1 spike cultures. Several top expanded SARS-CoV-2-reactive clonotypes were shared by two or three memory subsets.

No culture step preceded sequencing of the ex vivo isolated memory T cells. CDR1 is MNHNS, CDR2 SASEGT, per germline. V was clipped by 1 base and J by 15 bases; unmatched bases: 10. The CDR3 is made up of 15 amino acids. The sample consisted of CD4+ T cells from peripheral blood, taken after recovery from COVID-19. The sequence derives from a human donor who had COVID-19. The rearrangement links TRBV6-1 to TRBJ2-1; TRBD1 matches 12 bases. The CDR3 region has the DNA TGTGCCAGCAGTGAAGGGGGGGACAGGGGGCTCTACCCGTTCTTC. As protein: CASSEGGDRGLYPFF.